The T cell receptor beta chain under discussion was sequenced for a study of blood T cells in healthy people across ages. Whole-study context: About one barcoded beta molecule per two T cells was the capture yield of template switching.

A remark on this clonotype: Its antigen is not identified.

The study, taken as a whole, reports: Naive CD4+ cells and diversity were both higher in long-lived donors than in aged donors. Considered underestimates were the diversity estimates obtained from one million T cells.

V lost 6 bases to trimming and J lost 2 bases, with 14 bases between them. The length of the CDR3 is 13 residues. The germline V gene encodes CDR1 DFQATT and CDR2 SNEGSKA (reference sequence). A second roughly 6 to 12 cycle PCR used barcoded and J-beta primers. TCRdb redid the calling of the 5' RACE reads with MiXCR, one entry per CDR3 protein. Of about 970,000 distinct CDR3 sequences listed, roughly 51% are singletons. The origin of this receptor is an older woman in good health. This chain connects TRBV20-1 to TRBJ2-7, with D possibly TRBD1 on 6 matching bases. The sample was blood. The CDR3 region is CSAPDRQPYEQYF. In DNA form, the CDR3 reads TGCAGTGCCCCCGACAGGCAGCCCTACGAGCAGTACTTC.